A single sample gave rise to the 10 T cell receptor beta chains below, sequenced in a study of T-cell reconstitution after alpha-beta-depleted transplantation in children. Unique molecular identifiers tagged the TCRbeta library. TCRdb re-analysed the PCR reads in MiXCR, keeping a single row per CDR3 protein. The sample includes some 600,000 distinct CDR3 sequences, 10% to 15% of them seen just once. The specimen was PBMCs, mostly from graft donor cells, collected 360 days after TCRalphabeta/CD19-depleted stem cell transplant. The receptors stem from a male patient younger than 18 who had a stem cell transplant for acute myeloid leukemia, so the T cells may come from the graft donor.

This chain's CDR3 is CSVAFLTSLRDTQYF. The DNA of the CDR3 is TGCAGCGTTGCCTTTTTGACTAGTTTGAGGGATACGCAGTATTTT. The V gene is TRBV29-1, the J gene TRBJ2-3, with D possibly being TRBD2 (6 bases). V lost 4 bases and J lost 6, with 20 bases in between. CDR1 and CDR2 from the germline V gene are SQVTM and ANQGSEA. This CDR3 contains 15 residues.

In this sample, this clonotype turned up a few times. The V call is TRBV10-3, the J call TRBJ2-7, with TRBD2 matching over 10 bases. After removal of 6 bases from V and 2 bases from J, the junction contained 4 bases not matched to a gene. Germline CDR1 ENHRY, CDR2 SYGVKD. The CDR3 runs to 14 residues. As DNA, the CDR3 is TGTGCCATCAGCAGCGGGAGGGGCGCCTACGAGCAGTACTTC. This codes for CAISSGRGAYEQYF.

V usage is TRBV29-1 and J usage is TRBJ2-7, with TRBD1 matching over 9 bases. Germline trimming cut 1 base from V and 4 bases from J; bases unmatched to any gene: 8. Germline loops: CDR1 SQVTM, CDR2 ANQGSEA. The CDR3 totals 15 residues. The CDR3 DNA sequence: TGCAGCGTTGAAGTTAGGCACAGGGGGCTATACGAGCAGTACTTC. It is translated as CSVEVRHRGLYEQYF.

The chain has TRBV11-2 and TRBJ2-7; 8 bases align to TRBD1. The CDR3 contains 15 residues. V lost 5 bases and J lost 3; bases outside the gene matches: 9. Germline V CDR1 and CDR2: SGHAT, FQNNGV. The CDR3 nucleotides read TGTGCCAGCAGCCTCTTCCCGGGACAGGTCTACGAGCAGTACTTC. This sequence encodes CASSLFPGQVYEQYF.

Many counts were recorded for this clonotype. The gene calls are TRBV29-1 and TRBJ1-1, with D unclear. V lost 7 bases to trimming and J lost 3 bases, with 6 bases between them. From germline, CDR1 is SQVTM and CDR2 ANQGSEA. This CDR3 is built from 10 residues. The CDR3 loop is CSAGHTEAFF. In DNA, the CDR3 is TGCAGCGCCGGGCACACTGAAGCTTTCTTT.

This clonotype was detected only a few times. The genes are TRBV28 and TRBJ2-7, with TRBD1 matching over 8 bases. Per germline, CDR1 MDHEN and CDR2 SYDVKM. J gave up 7 bases and V 6 bases, and 8 bases lay outside the gene matches. This CDR3 is 13 amino acids long. The CDR3 is CASRSTGTGEQYF. The CDR3 DNA sequence: TGTGCCAGCAGGTCGACCGGGACAGGAGAGCAGTACTTC.

The table lists this clonotype with a few counts. CDR3 protein: CASIDWGEAFF. In nucleotides, the CDR3 is TGTGCCAGCATCGACTGGGGGGAAGCTTTCTTT. This chain links TRBV6-5 with TRBJ1-1; perhaps TRBD1 as D (5 bases). V was trimmed by 7 bases and J by 8 bases, leaving 11 bases between them. CDR3 length: 11 amino acids. Germline assignment: CDR1 MNHEY and CDR2 SVGAGI.

There are a few counts of this clonotype. J is TRBJ2-3 and V is TRBV12-3 or TRBV12-4; 8 bases map to TRBD1. The V segment lost 5 bases and the J segment 1 base; nucleotides outside the gene matches: 8. The CDR3 contains 16 residues. CDR3 sequence (DNA): TGTGCCAGCAGTACCCAAGACAGGGGTCGCACAGATACGCAGTATTTT. As protein: CASSTQDRGRTDTQYF.

This clonotype has a handful of counts. For the CDR3, the DNA is TGCAGTGCTAGCCGACTCGTCGCACGCGTGGGATTCACAGATACGCAGTATTTT. It translates to CSASRLVARVGFTDTQYF. This rearrangement joins TRBV20-1 to TRBJ2-3; D ambiguous. This CDR3 is built from 18 residues. The V and J ends lost 3 bases and 2 bases respectively, with 24 bases between them. Germline V gene sequence: CDR1 DFQATT, CDR2 SNEGSKA (reference sequence).

Turning to this clonotype: The CDR3 does not end in the conserved phenylalanine or tryptophan, so this is likely a read error. This chain links TRBV15 with TRBJ2-7; D is possibly TRBD2 (6 bases). This CDR3 has 13 residues. Trimming removed 1 base from V and 3 bases from J, with 7 bases in between. Germline V gene data show CDR1 as LNHNV and CDR2 as YYDKDF (reference sequence). The CDR3 nucleotides are TGTGCCACCAGCAGAGGGGGGGACTACGAGCAGTACTCC. Its translation is CATSRGGDYEQYS.